What follows are 10 T cell receptor beta chains derived from one specimen sequenced in a study of blood T cells in healthy people across ages. A second PCR, run for roughly 7 to 12 cycles, used a sample-barcoded 5' primer plus a J-beta primer mix. In TCRdb, the 5' RACE reads were re-called with MiXCR into one record per CDR3 protein. Here the sample spans hundreds of thousands of distinct CDR3 sequences, roughly 60% being singletons. Material for sequencing was blood. These receptor sequences come from a young man in good health.

The CDR3 sequence: CASSPQAGTANTEAFF. The CDR3 DNA follows: TGTGCCAGCAGTCCCCAAGCCGGGACCGCGAACACTGAAGCTTTCTTT. The genes are TRBV2 and TRBJ1-1, with D maybe TRBD1 (5 bases). The germline V gene encodes CDR1 SNHLY and CDR2 FYNNEI. The CDR3 has 16 residues. Trimming left V 5 bases short and J 1 base short, with 17 bases between.

This chain links TRBV7-9 with TRBJ1-4, with D hard to call. The CDR3 loop spans 17 amino acids. Germline V CDR1 and CDR2: SEHNR, FQNEAQ (reference sequence). V dropped 5 bases and J dropped 0 bases, with 16 bases sitting between them. CDR3 sequence: CASSTLGGISTNEKLFF. In DNA form, the CDR3 reads TGTGCCAGCAGCACCCTCGGAGGGATATCAACTAATGAAAAACTGTTTTTT.

The V gene is TRBV14, the J gene TRBJ2-3; maybe TRBD2 (6 bases). V was clipped by 1 base and J by 6 bases, with 17 bases between them. This CDR3 has 16 amino acids. Germline CDR1 is SGHDN and CDR2 is FVKESK. Here the CDR3 DNA reads TGTGCCAGCAGCCAAGGGAGGGTAGATTTCTGGGATACGCAGTATTTT. Protein: CASSQGRVDFWDTQYF.

This clonotype was found a few times. The chain employs TRBV29-1 and TRBJ2-7, with 8 bases matching TRBD1. The CDR3 totals 13 residues. The germline V gene encodes CDR1 SQVTM and CDR2 ANQGSEA. V shed 7 bases and J 5 bases; nucleotides not matched to a gene: 10. CDR3 in DNA: TGCAGCGGCGGACAGGGTATAGAGAACGAGCAGTACTTC. Protein product: CSGGQGIENEQYF.

The table lists this clonotype with a few counts. The chain carries TRBV6-5 and TRBJ2-3; 8 bases are shared with TRBD2. Per the germline V gene, CDR1 is MNHEY and CDR2 is SVGAGI. The V segment lost 2 bases and the J segment 9 bases; nucleotides outside the gene matches: 13. The CDR3 sequence is 16 residues long. CDR3 amino acids: CASSYGTRGRTVTQYF. The CDR3 DNA reads as TGTGCCAGCAGTTACGGGACTAGGGGTAGGACGGTCACGCAGTATTTT.

The chain uses TRBV7-9 and TRBJ1-2, with D unclear. V lost 7 bases to trimming and J lost 6 bases, with 12 bases between them. CDR1 and CDR2 from the germline V gene are SEHNR and FQNEAQ (reference sequence). The length of the CDR3 is 12 residues. CDR3 sequence (DNA): TGTGCCAGCAACCGCGACGAGCATGGCTACACCTTC. Its translation is CASNRDEHGYTF.

The rearrangement uses TRBV20-1 and TRBJ1-5; D is possibly TRBD1 (5 bases). V shed 0 bases and J shed 4 bases, with 10 bases lying between them. The CDR3 is 14 residues long. Germline assignment: CDR1 DFQATT and CDR2 SNEGSKA (reference sequence). The CDR3 spells CSARDFRENQPQHF. The CDR3 DNA is TGCAGTGCTAGAGATTTCAGGGAGAATCAGCCCCAGCATTTT.

CDR3 sequence reads: CASSLSSGSLHEQYF. CDR3 in DNA: TGCGCCAGCAGCTTGTCCTCAGGGTCCCTCCACGAGCAGTACTTC. The chain is built from TRBV5-1 and TRBJ2-7, with a weak D call TRBD1 (5 bases). Trimming pared 1 base from V and 5 bases from J, leaving 16 bases between. The CDR3 has 15 amino acids. Germline values: CDR1 SGHRS, CDR2 YFSETQ.

This clonotype was seen a handful of times. In nucleotides, the CDR3 is TGCGCCAGCAGCTCAACCGGGACTAGCGGCTACGAGCAGTACTTC. Encoded protein: CASSSTGTSGYEQYF. This chain links TRBV5-1 with TRBJ2-7, with TRBD2 matching 11 bases. After removal of 3 bases from V and 3 bases from J, the junction contained 5 bases not matched to a gene. CDR3 length: 15 residues. Germline V lookup: CDR1 SGHRS, CDR2 YFSETQ.

This clonotype showed up just a few times. The chain recombines TRBV7-6 with TRBJ2-4, with D possibly being TRBD1 (6 bases). The J call may be wrong; the DNA end is better matched by TRBJ2-7. Germline lookup yields CDR1 SGHVS and CDR2 FNYEAQ. CDR3 length: 16 residues. The CDR3 is CASSLSSGQRGYEQYF. The CDR3 DNA reads as TGTGCCAGCAGCTTATCCTCCGGACAGAGGGGCTACGAGCAGTACTTC.